Each of the 14 T cell receptor beta chains below was sequenced from the same sample in a study of regulatory T cells in long-lasting Graves disease. Both iRepertoire HTBI primers and Arm-PCR of CDR3 regions were used to build the TCR beta libraries. TCRdb re-analysed the multiplex PCR reads in MiXCR, keeping a single row per CDR3 protein. This table holds approximately 460,000 distinct CDR3 sequences, about a sixth found once. Time point in this sample: newly diagnosed GD, antithyroid drugs for less than 3 months. Construction of the TCR library relied on RNA isolated from PBMCs. These data also formed part of another study, on T cells in Graves' hyperthyroidism and ophthalmopathy.

This specimen consisted of peripheral blood mononuclear cells (PBMCs), obtained at new diagnosis, from a patient treated with antithyroid drugs. The receptors were gathered from a woman aged 30 to 39 with Graves disease.

The table lists this clonotype with many counts. This sequence joins TRBV27 and TRBJ2-1; 8 nucleotides line up with TRBD2. After removal of 5 bases from V and 1 base from J, the junction contained 7 bases not matched to a gene. This CDR3 region has 16 residues. The germline V gene has CDR1 MNHEY and CDR2 SMNVEV (reference sequence). The CDR3 region has the DNA TGTGCCAGCAGTCCGCTCGCGGGAGGTTCCTACAATGAGCAGTTCTTC. Translation: CASSPLAGGSYNEQFF.

This clonotype has a count of ten or more. The chain is built from TRBV30 and TRBJ1-1; D is possibly TRBD1 (6 bases). Germline loops: CDR1 GTSNPN, CDR2 SVGIG (reference sequence). This CDR3 is 11 amino acids long. V lost 3 bases, J lost 7 bases, and 9 bases lay in between. The CDR3 bases are TGTGCCTGGAGGGGGGCCGGTGAAGCTTTCTTT. Translation gives CAWRGAGEAFF.

This clonotype was found a few times. The chain has TRBV6-2 or TRBV6-3 and TRBJ2-1, with 9 nucleotides matching TRBD2. CDR3 length: 17 amino acids. Germline assignment: CDR1 MNHEY and CDR2 SVGEGT. V shed 4 bases, J shed 6 bases, and the junction held 13 bases outside the gene matches. The CDR3 nucleotides are TGTGCCAGCAGTTTTCTCATAGCGGGAGTGGGGGGCAATGAGCAGTTCTTC. Translating it yields CASSFLIAGVGGNEQFF.

This clonotype was counted many times. This CDR3 reads CASSLLGVTNEQFF. DNA of the CDR3: TGTGCCAGCAGTCTCCTTGGGGTCACGAATGAGCAGTTCTTC. V is TRBV12-3 or TRBV12-4 and J is TRBJ2-1, with D unclear. The germline V and J ends were trimmed by 5 bases and 7 bases, with 15 bases remaining between them. The CDR3 runs 14 residues.

This clonotype came up many times. The CDR3 sequence: CSARAGASSYNEQFF. The CDR3 DNA is TGCAGTGCTAGGGCGGGTGCTAGCTCCTACAATGAGCAGTTCTTC. The chain uses TRBV20-1 and TRBJ2-1; D might be TRBD2 (5 bases). Germline CDR1 is DFQATT and CDR2 is SNEGSKA (reference sequence). Between the trimmed V and J ends, which lost 3 bases and 0 bases, there was a span of 12 bases. The CDR3 totals 15 residues.

This chain links TRBV6-2 or TRBV6-3 with TRBJ1-2, with D tentatively TRBD1 (5 bases). Germline lookup yields CDR1 MNHEY and CDR2 SVGEGT. The V and J ends lost 5 bases and 9 bases respectively, with 22 bases between them. The CDR3 is made up of 15 amino acids. The CDR3 DNA is TGTGCCAGCAGTGAGGGGCCAAGGGTGTTTGATAGCTACACCTTC. Amino acids: CASSEGPRVFDSYTF.

Only a few counts were recorded for this clonotype. This sequence may be a read error, since a much larger clone differs from it by one base. This rearrangement joins TRBV7-9 to TRBJ1-4; tentatively, D is TRBD1 (5 bases). The CDR3 extends over 14 amino acids. Germline values: CDR1 SEHNR, CDR2 FQNEAQ (reference sequence). The germline V and J ends were trimmed by 1 base and 7 bases, with 10 bases remaining between them. The CDR3 region has the DNA TGTGCCAGCAGCTTAGTTGGTGGGGGTGAAAAACTGTTTTTT. Translating gives CASSLVGGGEKLFF.

This clonotype was seen only a few times. The V call is TRBV28, the J call TRBJ2-1; D call uncertain. CDR3 length: 14 residues. With 1 base removed from V and 6 bases from J, the gap between germline ends came to 10 bases. Germline V gene data show CDR1 as MDHEN and CDR2 as SYDVKM. The CDR3 DNA reads as TGTGCCAGCAGTTTATTTGGCAGCCCCAATGAGCAGTTCTTC. It encodes CASSLFGSPNEQFF.

Comment on this clonotype: Here the CDR3 omits its conserved ending phenylalanine or tryptophan, so a read error is the likely source. The DNA is omitted, as the CDR3 cannot be located on it reliably, and the CDR3 follows TCRdb's listing. The genes are TRBV5-8 and TRBJ2-7; the D call of TRBD2 is as the table states it, not checked on the DNA. Both ends counted, the CDR3 spans 14 residues. Germline CDR1 SGHTS, CDR2 YDEGEE. The CDR3: CASLSPGSGSSLHL.

This clonotype has a count of ten or more. V is TRBV3-1 and J is TRBJ2-5; D gene uncertain. The CDR3 has 16 residues. V was clipped by 3 bases and J by 0 bases, with 14 bases between them. CDR1 LGHDT and CDR2 YNNKEL come from the germline V gene (reference sequence). The CDR3 is CASSHQVSWDQETQYF. CDR3 DNA: TGTGCCAGCAGCCACCAAGTTTCGTGGGACCAAGAGACCCAGTACTTC.

This clonotype has a count of ten or more. The J gene is TRBJ2-1, the V gene TRBV12-5, with D maybe TRBD2 (5 bases). The CDR3 covers 14 residues. Germline V gene data show CDR1 as LGHNT and CDR2 as FRNRAP. Trimming stripped 5 bases from V and 5 bases from J, with 13 bases between. CDR3 amino acids: CASGIGLEHNEQFF. The CDR3 bases are TGTGCTAGTGGTATCGGACTCGAACACAATGAGCAGTTCTTC. Full variable domain (outside the CDR3, taken from reference TRBV12-5 and TRBJ2-1): DARVTQTPRHKVTEMGQEVTMRCQPILGHNTVFWYRQTMMQGLELLAYFRNRAPLDDSGMPKDRFSAEMPDATLATLKIQPSEPRDSAVYFCASGIGLEHNEQFFGPGTRLTVL.

This clonotype showed up many times. J is TRBJ2-7 and V is TRBV5-4; maybe TRBD1 (5 bases). The length of the CDR3 is 15 residues. Trimming took 0 bases from V and 5 from J, leaving 15 bases between them. In germline, CDR1 is SGHNT, CDR2 YYREEE (reference sequence). As DNA, the CDR3 is TGTGCCAGCAGCTTGGTCCCAGGGAAATTTGACGAGCAGTACTTC. Protein sequence: CASSLVPGKFDEQYF.

This clonotype was picked up a small number of times. This chain links TRBV10-3 with TRBJ1-3; tentatively, D is TRBD1 (5 bases). The germline V gene has CDR1 ENHRY and CDR2 SYGVKD. This CDR3 contains 15 residues. Trimming took 2 bases from V and 1 from J, leaving 9 bases between them. The CDR3 sequence is CAISERDQSGNTIYF. The CDR3 nucleotides are TGTGCCATCAGTGAGAGGGACCAATCTGGAAACACCATATATTTT.

The chain recombines TRBV6-2 or TRBV6-3 with TRBJ2-6, with TRBD1 matching 7 bases. CDR1 is MNHEY, CDR2 SVGEGT, per germline. V lost 1 base, J lost 0 bases, and 6 bases stayed unmatched. There are 18 residues in the CDR3. The CDR3 sequence is CASSYWGQIFSGANVLTF. The CDR3 DNA reads as TGTGCCAGCAGTTACTGGGGACAGATCTTCTCTGGGGCCAACGTCCTGACTTTC.